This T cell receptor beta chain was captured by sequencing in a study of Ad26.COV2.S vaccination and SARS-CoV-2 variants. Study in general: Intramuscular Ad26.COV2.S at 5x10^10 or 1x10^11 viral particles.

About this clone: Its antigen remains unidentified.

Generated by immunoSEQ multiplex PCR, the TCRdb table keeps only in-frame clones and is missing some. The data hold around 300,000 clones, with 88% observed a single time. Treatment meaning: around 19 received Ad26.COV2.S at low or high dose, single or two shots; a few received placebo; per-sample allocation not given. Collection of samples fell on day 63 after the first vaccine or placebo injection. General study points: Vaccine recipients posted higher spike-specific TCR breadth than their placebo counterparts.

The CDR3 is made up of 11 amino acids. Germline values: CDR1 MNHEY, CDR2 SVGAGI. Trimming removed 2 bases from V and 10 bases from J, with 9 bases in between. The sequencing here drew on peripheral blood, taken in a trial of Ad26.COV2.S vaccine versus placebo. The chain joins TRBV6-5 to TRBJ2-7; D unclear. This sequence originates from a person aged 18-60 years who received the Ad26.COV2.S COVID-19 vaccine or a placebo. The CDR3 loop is CASSYRAHQYF. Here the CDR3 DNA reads TGTGCCAGCAGTTACAGGGCCCACCAGTACTTC.